These 3 T cell receptor beta chains came from one sample sequenced in a study of T cells after yellow fever vaccination. Each CDR3 protein is one row after TCRdb ran MiXCR on the 5' RACE reads. The sample carries approximately 330,000 distinct CDR3 sequences, roughly 4% recorded once. The input for sequencing was PBMCs, taken 5 days after the yellow fever booster vaccination. These receptors all stem from a man between 18 and 35 years old who received the YFV17D yellow fever vaccine.

The V call is TRBV19, the J call TRBJ2-1, with a tentative D call TRBD2 (6 bases). Per germline, CDR1 LNHDA and CDR2 SQIVND (reference sequence). The length of the CDR3 is 15 residues. V was clipped by 9 bases and J by 4 bases, with 19 bases between them. This CDR3 reads CASRPRGDKYNEQFF. The DNA for the CDR3 is TGTGCCAGCAGGCCACGCGGGGATAAATACAATGAGCAGTTCTTC.

This clonotype was observed a few times. This chain uses TRBV7-8 with TRBJ1-4; D gene uncertain. V was pared by 4 bases and J by 5 bases, with 8 bases between. This CDR3 spans 13 amino acids. The germline V gene encodes CDR1 SGHVS and CDR2 FQNEAQ. The CDR3 DNA is TGTGCCAGCAGCTGGCGAGGAAATGAAAAACTGTTTTTT. The encoded protein is CASSWRGNEKLFF.

The table lists this clonotype with a few counts. The rearrangement uses TRBV4-3 and TRBJ2-3, with D perhaps assigned TRBD1 or TRBD2 (5 bases each). CDR1 and CDR2 from the germline V gene are LGHNA and YSLEER. Trimming left V 0 bases short and J 1 base short, with 8 bases between. CDR3 length: 15 amino acids. In DNA form, the CDR3 reads TGCGCCAGCAGCCAAGATGGGGGAGGCACAGATACGCAGTATTTT. It codes for CASSQDGGGTDTQYF.